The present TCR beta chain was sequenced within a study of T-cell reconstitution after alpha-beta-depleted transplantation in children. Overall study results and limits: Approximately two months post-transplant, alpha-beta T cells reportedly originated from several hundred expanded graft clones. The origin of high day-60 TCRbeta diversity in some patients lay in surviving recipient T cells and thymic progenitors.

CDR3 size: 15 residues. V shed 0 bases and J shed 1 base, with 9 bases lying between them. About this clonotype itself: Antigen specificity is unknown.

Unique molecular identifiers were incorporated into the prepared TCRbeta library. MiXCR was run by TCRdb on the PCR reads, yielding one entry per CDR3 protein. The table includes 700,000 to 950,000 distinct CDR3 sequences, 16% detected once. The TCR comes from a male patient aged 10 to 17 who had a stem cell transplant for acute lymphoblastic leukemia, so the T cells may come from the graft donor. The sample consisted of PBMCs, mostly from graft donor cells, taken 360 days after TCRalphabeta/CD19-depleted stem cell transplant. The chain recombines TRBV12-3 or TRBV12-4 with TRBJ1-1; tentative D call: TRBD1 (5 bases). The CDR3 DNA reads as TGTGCCAGCAGTTTAGCGAGACAGAGGAACACTGAAGCTTTCTTT. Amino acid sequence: CASSLARQRNTEAFF.